Below, 13 T cell receptor beta chains from the same sample are listed, as sequenced in a study of human T cells and chemical hapten exposure. MiXCR was run by TCRdb on the RACE reads, yielding one entry per CDR3 protein. This sample carries some 81,000 distinct CDR3 sequences, roughly 7.6% of them seen once, and the ten largest clones take 1.5% to 1.8%. The time point: patch test 1, 2 weeks after DPC sensitization. Treatment noted: therapeutic diphenylcyclopropenone sensitization with weekly scalp DPC. This material consisted of whole blood, taken in connection with sensitization to the hapten diphenylcyclopropenone (DPC). The receptors were gathered from a woman in her twenties or thirties with alopecia areata. Some clones in this sample may be carry-over from other donors' samples.

This clonotype appeared many times. This chain joins TRBV7-2 and TRBJ1-1; D call uncertain. CDR3 length equals 13 residues. The germline gives CDR1 SGHTA, CDR2 FQGNSA. Trimming left V 4 bases short and J 1 base short, with 7 bases between. The chain's CDR3 is CASSSDSNTEAFF. In DNA, the CDR3 is TGTGCCAGCAGCTCGGACTCGAACACTGAAGCTTTCTTT.

In this sample, this clonotype turned up a few times. The rearrangement uses TRBV5-4 and TRBJ2-2, with 7 bases identical to TRBD1. The CDR3 length is 15 residues. CDR1 and CDR2 from the germline V gene are SGHNT and YYREEE (reference sequence). V was pared by 3 bases and J by 8 bases, with 10 bases of the junction left unmatched. CDR3 region: CASSSGQRLPGELFF. The CDR3 bases are TGTGCCAGCAGCTCGGGACAGAGACTACCGGGGGAGCTGTTTTTT.

This clonotype has a count of ten or more. This sequence joins TRBV4-1 and TRBJ2-3; no firm D call. Germline-derived CDR1 and CDR2 are MGHRA and YSYEKL. This CDR3 region has 13 residues. Trimming took off 3 bases at V and 2 bases at J, with 6 bases between the two ends. The CDR3 DNA is TGCGCCAGCAGCCACCCGAACACAGATACGCAGTATTTT. Translation gives CASSHPNTDTQYF.

This clonotype was counted a few times. This chain joins TRBV20-1 and TRBJ1-1; TRBD1 is a possible D gene (5 bases). Germline V gene data show CDR1 as DFQATT and CDR2 as SNEGSKA (reference sequence). The length of the CDR3 is 17 residues. V lost 3 bases and J 6 bases, leaving 26 bases between the germline ends. The CDR3 loop reads CSASYLGRGMSNAEAFF. CDR3 nucleotides: TGCAGTGCTAGTTATCTCGGGAGGGGTATGAGTAACGCTGAAGCTTTCTTT.

Written as DNA, the CDR3 is TGCGCCAGCAGCTTGACAGCAATGAACACTGAAGCTTTCTTT. The encoded protein is CASSLTAMNTEAFF. This chain links TRBV5-1 with TRBJ1-1, with D hard to call. Germline lookup yields CDR1 SGHRS and CDR2 YFSETQ. CDR3 length: 14 residues. V gave up 1 base and J gave up 0 bases, with 7 bases separating them.

This clonotype was detected many times. This rearrangement joins TRBV6-6 to TRBJ1-1, with D possibly being TRBD1 (5 bases). The CDR3 contains 15 residues. V lost 5 bases and J 2 bases, leaving 15 bases between the germline ends. CDR1 is MNHNY and CDR2 is SVGAGI in the germline V gene (reference sequence). CDR3 sequence: CASSLLTGANTEAFF. In DNA form, the CDR3 reads TGTGCCAGCAGTCTCCTTACCGGGGCCAACACTGAAGCTTTCTTT.

This clonotype has only a few counts. The genes are TRBV12-3 or TRBV12-4 and TRBJ1-1; TRBD1 might be the D (5 bases). The CDR3 extends over 15 amino acids. The germline V and J ends were trimmed by 5 bases and 8 bases, with 21 bases remaining between them. CDR3 nucleotide sequence: TGTGCCAGCAGTCCCCGCTCTGGCGGGGGGTCCGAAGCTTTCTTT. Its translation: CASSPRSGGGSEAFF.

The chain couples TRBV19 to TRBJ2-2; the D is unclear. With 2 bases removed from V and 0 bases from J, the gap between germline ends came to 10 bases. Germline CDR1 and CDR2: LNHDA and SQIVND (reference sequence). CDR3 length: 16 residues. In DNA form, the CDR3 reads TGTGCCAGTAGTATAATTGGCAGGACGAACACCGGGGAGCTGTTTTTT. It specifies CASSIIGRTNTGELFF. The full variable domain, with the rest looked up from reference TRBV19 and TRBJ2-2, is DGGITQSPKYLFRKEGQNVTLSCEQNLNHDAMYWYRQDPGQGLRLIYYSQIVNDFQKGDIAEGYSVSREKKESFPLTVTSAQKNPTAFYLCASSIIGRTNTGELFFGEGSRLTVL.

This clonotype came up many times. The V and J genes are TRBV6-2 or TRBV6-3 and TRBJ2-3, with 7 bases that match TRBD2. Trimming cost V 3 bases and J 5 bases; bases outside gene matches: 11. The CDR3 consists of 16 residues. Germline V gives CDR1 MNHEY, CDR2 SVGEGT. CDR3 bases: TGTGCCAGCAGTTATCTACCTCAGCGGGGAAGAGATACGCAGTATTTT. Translation gives CASSYLPQRGRDTQYF.

This clonotype was counted a few times. The V gene is TRBV20-1, the J gene TRBJ2-3, with TRBD1 as a possible D gene (6 bases). CDR3 size: 14 residues. The ends were cut back, 0 bases at V and 3 bases at J, with 10 bases in the middle. CDR1 and CDR2 (germline): DFQATT, SNEGSKA (reference sequence). The CDR3 DNA is TGCAGTGCTAGAGATGGGCAGGGGACAGATACGCAGTATTTT. Translating gives CSARDGQGTDTQYF.

The chain recombines TRBV5-1 with TRBJ2-3; TRBD1 agrees at 8 bases. This CDR3 region has 16 residues. V shed 0 bases, J shed 6 bases, and the junction held 9 bases outside the gene matches. Per the germline V gene, CDR1 is SGHRS and CDR2 is YFSETQ. In DNA, the CDR3 is TGCGCCAGCAGCTTGGCGGCAGGGGGCAATTTTGATACGCAGTATTTT. The encoded protein is CASSLAAGGNFDTQYF.

At least ten counts were recorded for this clonotype. The chain employs TRBV9 and TRBJ2-3; no clear D gene. V was trimmed by 6 bases and J by 2 bases, leaving 19 bases between them. CDR1 is SGDLS, CDR2 YYNGEE, per germline. CDR3 length: 16 amino acids. The CDR3 nucleotides read TGTGCCAGCAAAAACGAAGGTCATGCCCACACAGATACGCAGTATTTT. Its protein is CASKNEGHAHTDTQYF.

The chain carries TRBV27 and TRBJ2-3; D gene ambiguous. The CDR3 has 12 residues. Germline V gene sequence: CDR1 MNHEY, CDR2 SMNVEV (reference sequence). Trimming removed 8 bases at V and 3 bases at J, with 9 bases between. As DNA, the CDR3 is TGTGCCAGCGGTTCTCTTACAGATACGCAGTATTTT. Amino acids: CASGSLTDTQYF.